The clone carrying this T cell receptor (beta chain) was detected ten times or more. The antigen remains undetermined. This entry is derived from a study of T-cell reconstitution after alpha-beta-depleted transplantation in children. Findings and caveats of the study: T-cell counts and diversity at one year following transplant were attributed mainly to newly produced T cells. Several hundred expanded graft clones reportedly were the source of alpha-beta T cells about two months after transplant. The origin of high day-60 TCRbeta diversity in some patients lay in surviving recipient T cells and thymic progenitors.

Preparation of the TCRbeta library was carried out with unique molecular identifiers. TCRdb processed the PCR reads anew with MiXCR; each CDR3 protein has one entry. The sample has a few hundred thousand distinct CDR3 sequences, roughly 13% seen once. This receptor was taken from a male patient between 10 and 17 years old who had a stem cell transplant for acute myeloid leukemia, so the T cells may come from the graft donor. The sequences come from PBMCs, mostly from graft donor cells, collected 360 days after TCRalphabeta/CD19-depleted stem cell transplant.

This chain's CDR3 is CASSLGLHQETQYF. The CDR3 DNA is TGTGCCAGCAGCTTAGGACTGCACCAAGAGACCCAGTACTTC. The rearrangement uses TRBV7-9 and TRBJ2-5, with D unresolved. Germline assignment: CDR1 SEHNR and CDR2 FQNEAQ (reference sequence). V shed 1 base and J shed 0 bases, with 6 bases lying between them. The CDR3 extends over 14 amino acids.